This TCR beta chain was identified during a study of molecular identifiers for immune sequencing clone quantification. Findings and caveats of the study: A shared barcode on identical TCR molecules could lead to underestimated sizes for highly expanded clones.

The germline CDR1 and CDR2 sequences are DFQATT and SNEGSKA (reference sequence). The CDR3 sequence is 15 residues long. Losses at the gene ends were 2 bases for V and 2 bases for J; bases not matched to a gene: 6. TCRdb redid the calling of the PCR reads with MiXCR, one entry per CDR3 protein. In the table there are approximately 670,000 distinct CDR3 sequences, roughly 21% of which are singletons. Naive CD8 T cells, phenotype CD8+CD4-CCR7+CD45RA+, were sorted. This clonotype was recorded many times. The antigen is not known. This TCR was sampled from a human donor in good health. Some libraries in this study had Jurkat cell RNA spiked in. The chain uses TRBV20-1 and TRBJ1-5, with 7 bases aligning to TRBD1. Sample: naive CD8+ T cells from blood, with Jurkat cell RNA spiked in. Subset noted: FACS-sorted CD8+CD4-CCR7+CD45RA+ naive T cells. This CDR3 reads CSARITGQGNQPQHF. The CDR3 nucleotides read TGCAGTGCTAGAATAACAGGACAGGGCAATCAGCCCCAGCATTTT.